The clone carrying this T cell receptor beta chain has a handful of counts. Its antigen remains unknown. The sample originates from a study of regulatory T cells in long-lasting Graves disease. In building TCR beta libraries, iRepertoire HTBI primers were used together with Arm-PCR of CDR3 regions. TCRdb fed the multiplex PCR reads into MiXCR, producing one record per CDR3 protein. The table includes approximately 360,000 distinct CDR3 sequences, 12% detected once. Time point in this sample: newly diagnosed GD, antithyroid drugs for less than 3 months. The TCR library was made from RNA that had been extracted from PBMCs in TRIzol. Broader study findings: Clonotypes that were public and shared totalled a few thousand in persistent patients versus around 1,000 in new patients.

Germline V lookup: CDR1 DFQATT, CDR2 SNEGSKA (reference sequence). V gave up 3 bases and J gave up 4 bases; unmatched junction bases: 3. This CDR3 comprises 14 residues. The same sample was also used in a study of T cells in Graves' hyperthyroidism and ophthalmopathy. This second study says: Stable Graves' hyperthyroidism meant no ophthalmopathy progression within 18 months. Blood also carried most thyroid clonotypes expanded above 0.001. Ophthalmopathy and stable hyperthyroidism were separated by a 13 V-J model.

This sample comprised peripheral blood mononuclear cells (PBMCs), obtained at new diagnosis, from a patient treated with antithyroid drugs. The receptor comes from a woman younger than 35 with Graves disease. The chain carries TRBV20-1 and TRBJ1-3; TRBD1 aligns across 10 bases. The CDR3 region has the DNA TGCAGTGCTAGTAGGGACAGGGGAGGAAACACCATATATTTT. The encoded protein is CSASRDRGGNTIYF.